This passage covers 3 T cell receptor beta chains from one sample sequenced in a study of blood T cell repertoires in COVID-19. Profiled with immunoSEQ multiplex PCR; TCRdb holds only in-frame clones, not every one. The sample holds a few hundred thousand clones, about 89% seen once. Sequenced material: peripheral blood. The source is a woman aged 55 to 70 with acute or convalescent COVID-19.

The chain combines TRBV5-1 with TRBJ1-3, with 9 bases aligning to TRBD1. Looked up from germline, CDR1 is SGHRS and CDR2 is YFSETQ. V dropped 3 bases and J dropped 3; count of bases not matched to a gene: 4. CDR3 length: 15 amino acids. In DNA form, the CDR3 reads TGCGCCAGCAGCTGGGACAGGGTGGATGGAAACACCATATATTTT. Protein: CASSWDRVDGNTIYF.

The rearrangement links TRBV28 to TRBJ2-1; 9 bases line up with TRBD2. V trimming: 4 bases; J trimming: 7 bases; junction bases outside the gene matches: 8. This CDR3 comprises 15 residues. CDR1 and CDR2 from the germline V gene are MDHEN and SYDVKM. The CDR3 bases are TGTGCCAGCAGTTCATACGCGGGGGGGACTAATGAGCAGTTCTTC. This codes for CASSSYAGGTNEQFF. The complete variable domain, with remaining parts taken from reference TRBV28 and TRBJ2-1, reads DVKVTQSSRYLVKRTGEKVFLECVQDMDHENMFWYRQDPGLGLRLIYFSYDVKMKEKGDIPEGYSVSREKKERFSLILESASTNQTSMYLCASSSYAGGTNEQFFGPGTRLTVL.

CDR3 in amino acids: CASTDPRGGTEAFF. CDR3 DNA: TGTGCCAGCACCGACCCGAGGGGAGGGACTGAAGCTTTCTTT. The V and J genes are TRBV5-4 and TRBJ1-1; tentatively, D is TRBD1 (5 bases). V gave up 6 bases and J gave up 5 bases, with 17 bases separating them. The CDR3 has 14 residues. The germline gives CDR1 SGHNT, CDR2 YYREEE (reference sequence).